The 23 T cell receptor beta chains given below trace back to one sample, sequenced in a study of blood T cell repertoires in COVID-19. The assay was immunoSEQ multiplex PCR, and TCRdb's table has in-frame clones only and misses some. This table has approximately 220,000 clones, around 80% appearing once. The sequencing sample was made of peripheral blood. Receptors were obtained from a man aged 35-49 years with acute or convalescent COVID-19.

This chain joins TRBV14 and TRBJ1-4; 10 nucleotides align to TRBD1. The CDR3 length is 15 residues. The V and J ends lost 3 bases and 8 bases, in that order; junction bases with no gene match: 6. The germline V gene has CDR1 SGHDN and CDR2 FVKESK. The DNA for the CDR3 is TGTGCCAGCAGCCAGTGGCCGGGACAGGGGGAAAAACTGTTTTTT. Residues: CASSQWPGQGEKLFF.

The gene calls are TRBV7-2 and TRBJ2-1; 10 nucleotides line up with TRBD2. Germline V CDR1 and CDR2: SGHTA, FQGNSA. CDR3 length: 15 residues. V dropped 3 bases and J dropped 7; count of bases not matched to a gene: 6. The CDR3 bases are TGTGCCAGCAGCTTCGGAGCGGGAGGGCCGAATGAGCAGTTCTTC. Its translation is CASSFGAGGPNEQFF.

This rearrangement joins TRBV19 to TRBJ2-1; D possibly corresponds to TRBD1 (6 bases). Germline V CDR1 and CDR2: LNHDA, SQIVND (reference sequence). Trimming removed 1 base from V and 5 bases from J, with 12 bases in between. This CDR3 region has 15 residues. CDR3 nucleotide sequence: TGTGCCAGTAGTATAGTAGGGTGGACAGACAATGAGCAGTTCTTC. Translation gives CASSIVGWTDNEQFF.

The chain employs TRBV6-5 and TRBJ1-1; D remains unclear. This CDR3 region has 15 residues. Trimming pared 2 bases from V and 4 bases from J, leaving 14 bases between. CDR1 is MNHEY and CDR2 is SVGAGI in the germline V gene. Here the CDR3 reads CASSYSPRGGTEAFF. CDR3 sequence (DNA): TGTGCCAGCAGTTACAGTCCGCGGGGAGGCACTGAAGCTTTCTTT.

The V gene is TRBV6-5, the J gene TRBJ2-5; D is unclear. The length of the CDR3 is 13 residues. Germline V gives CDR1 MNHEY, CDR2 SVGAGI. The V end was cut by 5 bases, the J end by 1 base, with 8 bases between. The CDR3 DNA reads as TGTGCCAGCAGTACAGAGATCCAAGAGACCCAGTACTTC. It translates to CASSTEIQETQYF.

The rearrangement links TRBV29-1 to TRBJ2-7, with TRBD1 identical over 10 bases. The CDR3 extends over 13 amino acids. Germline V gene sequence: CDR1 SQVTM, CDR2 ANQGSEA. V was clipped by 3 bases and J by 6 bases; unmatched bases: 5. CDR3 sequence: CSVEAGTGVEQYF. The DNA for the CDR3 is TGCAGCGTTGAGGCTGGGACAGGGGTCGAGCAGTACTTC.

The rearrangement uses TRBV7-2 and TRBJ2-5; D not certain. Per germline, CDR1 SGHTA and CDR2 FQGNSA. Trimming cost V 6 bases and J 4 bases, with 12 bases left between them. The length of the CDR3 is 13 residues. This CDR3 reads CASRLTAVETQYF. CDR3 DNA sequence: TGTGCCAGCAGGTTGACGGCGGTAGAGACCCAGTACTTC.

This sequence joins TRBV18 and TRBJ1-2, with D tentatively TRBD1 (6 bases). Trimming removed 8 bases at V and 3 bases at J, with 19 bases between. Germline CDR1 KGHSH, CDR2 LQKENI. The CDR3 runs 15 residues. This CDR3 reads CASGTTKGGDYGYTF. In nucleotides, the CDR3 is TGTGCCAGCGGAACTACTAAAGGGGGAGACTATGGCTACACCTTC.

CDR3 region: CASSRGEETQYF. The CDR3 DNA reads TGTGCCAGCAGTAGAGGAGAAGAGACCCAGTACTTC. The J gene is TRBJ2-5, the V gene TRBV3-1 (or the pseudogene TRBV3-2); D remains unclear. The V gene's germline CDR1 is LGHDT and CDR2 YNNKEL (reference sequence). This CDR3 comprises 12 residues. The V end lost 6 bases, the J end lost 3 bases, and 8 bases lay between the germline ends.

The chain employs TRBV7-2 and TRBJ2-1; 7 nucleotides align to TRBD1. Trimming took 5 bases from V and 4 from J; bases not matched to a gene: 5. Germline lookup yields CDR1 SGHTA and CDR2 FQGNSA. CDR3 length: 14 residues. The DNA of the CDR3 is TGTGCCAGCAGCGTGGGACAGCCATACAATGAGCAGTTCTTC. Its protein product is CASSVGQPYNEQFF.

This chain links TRBV4-3 with TRBJ1-2; a possible D gene is TRBD1 (5 bases). The germline CDR1 and CDR2 sequences are LGHNA and YSLEER. The CDR3 sequence is 13 residues long. Trimming left V 4 bases short and J 6 bases short, with 12 bases between. The CDR3 loop is CASSLEGAHGYTF. CDR3 sequence (DNA): TGCGCCAGCAGCCTGGAAGGGGCCCATGGCTACACCTTC.

The chain's CDR3 is CASSSSGRITYNEQFF. CDR3 DNA sequence: TGTGCCAGCTCATCTAGCGGGAGAATAACTTACAATGAGCAGTTCTTC. The rearrangement joins TRBV18 to TRBJ2-1, with 10 bases aligning to TRBD2. The CDR3 length is 16 residues. Germline CDR1 KGHSH, CDR2 LQKENI. The V and J ends lost 5 bases and 4 bases, in that order; junction bases with no gene match: 8. Full variable domain (rest looked up from reference TRBV18 and TRBJ2-1): NAGVMQNPRHLVRRRGQEARLRCSPMKGHSHVYWYRQLPEEGLKFMVYLQKENIIDESGMPKERFSAEFPKEGPSILRIQQVVRGDSAAYFCASSSSGRITYNEQFFGPGTRLTVL.

This clone was recorded only once. The gene calls are TRBV28 and TRBJ1-3, with TRBD1 matching over 7 bases. V trimming: 6 bases; J trimming: 0 bases; junction bases outside the gene matches: 17. The CDR3 sequence is 19 residues long. Germline loops: CDR1 MDHEN, CDR2 SYDVKM. The chain's CDR3 is CASRLAGTEHKDSGNTIYF. CDR3 in DNA: TGTGCCAGCAGGCTCGCCGGGACAGAGCACAAAGACTCTGGAAACACCATATATTTT.

This clone was detected only once. The chain is built from TRBV29-1 and TRBJ1-2; no firm D call. Trimming took off 3 bases at V and 3 bases at J, with 8 bases between the two ends. Germline V gene data show CDR1 as SQVTM and CDR2 as ANQGSEA. The CDR3 loop spans 12 amino acids. The CDR3 here is CSVDYGDYGYTF. In DNA form, the CDR3 reads TGCAGCGTTGATTACGGGGACTATGGCTACACCTTC.

The chain links TRBV5-1 to TRBJ1-3; the D is unclear. Deletions cut 0 bases from V and 4 bases from J, with 8 bases between. CDR1 and CDR2 (germline): SGHRS, YFSETQ. This CDR3 has 14 residues. CDR3 DNA: TGCGCCAGCAGCTTGGTCGGAGGAGGAAACACCATATATTTT. Amino acids: CASSLVGGGNTIYF. Supplemented by reference TRBV5-1 and TRBJ1-3, the full variable domain reads KAGVTQTPRYLIKTRGQQVTLSCSPISGHRSVSWYQQTPGQGLQFLFEYFSETQRNKGNFPGRFSGRQFSNSRSEMNVSTLELGDSALYLCASSLVGGGNTIYFGEGSWLTVV.

A note on this clone: Its ends do not fully match the called genes, so a read error is possible. The chain carries TRBV19 and TRBJ2-1; possible D gene TRBD2, 5 bases. The CDR3 runs 14 residues. Per the germline V gene, CDR1 is LNHDA and CDR2 is SQIVND (reference sequence). The CDR3 nucleotides read TGTGCTAGTACGAGGGAAAGGGACTACAATGAGCAGTTCTTC. Its protein is CASTRERDYNEQFF.

The chain has TRBV6-4 and TRBJ2-1, with TRBD2 identical over 8 bases. Germline-derived CDR1 and CDR2 are MRHNA and SNTAGT. V trimming: 4 bases; J trimming: 6 bases; junction bases outside the gene matches: 8. CDR3 length equals 15 residues. The CDR3 spells CASSVGLAGGNEQFF. CDR3 nucleotide sequence: TGTGCCAGCAGTGTGGGGCTAGCGGGTGGCAATGAGCAGTTCTTC.

V is TRBV6-5 and J is TRBJ2-7; the D is unclear. Trimming shortened V by 8 bases and J by 3 bases, and 14 bases separated the two germline ends. There are 13 residues in the CDR3. From germline, CDR1 is MNHEY and CDR2 SVGAGI. In DNA form, the CDR3 reads TGTGCCAGCGTTAACACCGCAGTCTACGAGCAGTACTTC. Its translation: CASVNTAVYEQYF.

The gene calls are TRBV11-3 and TRBJ2-5; possible D gene TRBD2, 6 bases. This CDR3 spans 16 amino acids. Germline CDR1 and CDR2: SGHNT and YENEEA. V lost 5 bases to trimming and J lost 2 bases, with 18 bases between them. DNA for the CDR3: TGTGCCAGCAGCCCCGGGAGTAGCGGAGATCAAGAGACCCAGTACTTC. Its translation is CASSPGSSGDQETQYF.

Note on this clone: Other DNA sequences from this sample encode an identical CDR3 as well. This chain's CDR3 is CASSLRAYEQYF. The CDR3 coding sequence is TGTGCCAGCAGTTTACGCGCGTACGAGCAGTACTTC. The gene calls are TRBV28 and TRBJ2-7; D is uncertain. V gave up 2 bases and J gave up 4 bases, with 6 bases separating them. This CDR3 contains 12 residues. In germline, CDR1 is MDHEN, CDR2 SYDVKM.

A single count supports this clone. The rearrangement joins TRBV3-1 (or the pseudogene TRBV3-2) to TRBJ2-2, with TRBD2 matching over 11 bases. J gave up 7 bases and V 4 bases, and 5 bases lay outside the gene matches. The CDR3 covers 15 residues. Germline lookup yields CDR1 LGHDT and CDR2 YNNKEL (reference sequence). Here the CDR3 reads CASSRRLAGSGELFF. The CDR3 bases are TGTGCCAGCAGCCGGAGACTAGCGGGAAGCGGGGAGCTGTTTTTT.

This clone was observed a few times. The chain couples TRBV7-2 to TRBJ2-2; D not resolved. The CDR3 length is 16 residues. Germline lookup yields CDR1 SGHTA and CDR2 FQGNSA. V was shortened by 6 bases and J by 2 bases, with 16 bases between the two germline ends. CDR3 residues: CASRHSIALNTGELFF. The CDR3, as DNA: TGTGCCAGCAGGCACAGTATTGCCCTAAACACCGGGGAGCTGTTTTTT.

V and J are TRBV28 and TRBJ2-3; 8 nucleotides align to TRBD2. Germline V gene data show CDR1 as MDHEN and CDR2 as SYDVKM. With 7 bases clipped from V and 5 bases from J, the junction kept 8 bases outside the gene matches. This CDR3 is built from 14 residues. CDR3 protein: CASTLAGVVDTQYF. DNA for the CDR3: TGTGCCAGCACCCTAGCGGGTGTGGTAGATACGCAGTATTTT.